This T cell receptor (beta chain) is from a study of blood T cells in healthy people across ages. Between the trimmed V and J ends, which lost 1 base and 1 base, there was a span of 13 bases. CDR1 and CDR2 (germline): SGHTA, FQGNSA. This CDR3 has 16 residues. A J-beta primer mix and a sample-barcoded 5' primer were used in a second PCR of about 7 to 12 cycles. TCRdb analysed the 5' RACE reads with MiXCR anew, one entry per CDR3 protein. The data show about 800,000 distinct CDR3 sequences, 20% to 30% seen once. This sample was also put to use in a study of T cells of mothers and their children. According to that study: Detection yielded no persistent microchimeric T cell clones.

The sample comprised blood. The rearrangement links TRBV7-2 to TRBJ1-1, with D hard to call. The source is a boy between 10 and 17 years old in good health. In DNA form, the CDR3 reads TGTGCCAGCAGCTTAGTAACCATTAGGAGGAACACTGAAGCTTTCTTT. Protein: CASSLVTIRRNTEAFF.